The 22 T cell receptor beta chains in this list originate from one sample, sequenced in a study of human T cells and chemical hapten exposure. Unfractionated whole blood served as the source for total RNA extraction. TCRdb re-called the 5' RACE reads through MiXCR, storing one row per CDR3 protein. The sample includes more than 75,000 distinct CDR3 sequences, around 15% seen only once; the top ten take about 6.5%. These receptors all stem from a female donor in good health.

This clonotype has a handful of counts. The CDR3 is CASSVQLATGELFF. The CDR3 bases are TGTGCCAGCAGCGTACAGCTAGCGACCGGGGAGCTGTTTTTT. The chain links TRBV9 to TRBJ2-2, with D maybe TRBD2 (6 bases). V was cut by 1 base and J by 5 bases, with 9 bases left in between. The CDR3 totals 14 residues. The germline gives CDR1 SGDLS, CDR2 YYNGEE.

The rearrangement uses TRBV7-9 and TRBJ2-1; 8 bases line up with TRBD2. Trimming cost V 6 bases and J 6 bases; bases outside gene matches: 10. CDR1 and CDR2 from the germline V gene are SEHNR and FQNEAQ (reference sequence). The CDR3 is made up of 15 amino acids. For the CDR3, the DNA is TGTGCCAGCAGTCAAAGCGGGAGTCCCATCAATGAGCAGTTCTTC. This translates into CASSQSGSPINEQFF. Filled out from reference TRBV7-9 and TRBJ2-1, the complete variable domain reads DTGVSQNPRHKITKRGQNVTFRCDPISEHNRLYWYRQTLGQGPEFLTYFQNEAQLEKSRLLSDRFSAERPKGSFSTLEIQRTEQGDSAMYLCASSQSGSPINEQFFGPGTRLTVL.

The rearrangement joins TRBV6-5 to TRBJ1-2; 8 positions agree with TRBD1. From germline, CDR1 is MNHEY and CDR2 SVGAGI. V lost 8 bases, J lost 5 bases, and 10 bases stayed unmatched. The CDR3 has 14 residues. CDR3 nucleotide sequence: TGTGCCAGCGCAACCGACGGACAGGGATATGGCTACACCTTC. It codes for CASATDGQGYGYTF.

This clonotype was observed many times. The chain is built from TRBV27 and TRBJ1-4, with no clear D. The V gene lost 1 base and the J gene lost 10 bases, with 7 bases spanning the gap. Germline V gene data show CDR1 as MNHEY and CDR2 as SMNVEV (reference sequence). CDR3 length: 12 amino acids. In nucleotides, the CDR3 is TGTGCCAGCAGTTTATTGGGAGGAAAACTGTTTTTT. It specifies CASSLLGGKLFF.

The V call is TRBV2, the J call TRBJ2-1; no reliable D call. Germline V CDR1 and CDR2: SNHLY, FYNNEI. Trimming cost V 9 bases and J 0 bases, with 15 bases left between them. This CDR3 region has 15 residues. The CDR3 DNA reads TGTGCCAGGGATGGTGGCGAGAGCTCCTACAATGAGCAGTTCTTC. Its protein product is CARDGGESSYNEQFF.

There are a few counts of this clonotype. CDR3 loop: CASSFPIEGPNSGNTIYF. CDR3 bases: TGTGCCAGCAGCTTTCCCATAGAGGGACCGAACTCTGGAAACACCATATATTTT. V gene TRBV7-6 combines with J gene TRBJ1-3; TRBD1 is a possible D gene (5 bases). V lost 3 bases and J lost 0, with 18 bases in between. This CDR3 contains 18 residues. Per germline, CDR1 SGHVS and CDR2 FNYEAQ.

The J gene is TRBJ1-4, the V gene TRBV28, with 7 bases identical to TRBD1. Trimming cost V 2 bases and J 3 bases; bases outside gene matches: 3. Germline V gives CDR1 MDHEN, CDR2 SYDVKM. The CDR3 has 15 amino acids. The CDR3, as DNA: TGTGCCAGCAGTTTACCGACAGGGTCTAATGAAAAACTGTTTTTT. Translation: CASSLPTGSNEKLFF.

The chain has TRBV6-6 and TRBJ2-1; D is perhaps TRBD2 (5 bases). The CDR3 is 17 residues long. The germline V gene encodes CDR1 MNHNY and CDR2 SVGAGI (reference sequence). Deletions cut 0 bases from V and 2 bases from J, with 14 bases between. The CDR3 sequence is CASSYSSRAAAYNEQFF. As DNA, the CDR3 is TGTGCCAGCAGTTACTCCTCCAGAGCGGCAGCCTACAATGAGCAGTTCTTC.

This clonotype was counted a few times. The V and J genes are TRBV2 and TRBJ2-1, with 8 bases matching TRBD2. The CDR3 totals 13 residues. J was trimmed by 9 bases and V by 3 bases; bases with no gene match: 4. The germline CDR1 and CDR2 sequences are SNHLY and FYNNEI. The CDR3 here is CASSESGGVEQFF. For the CDR3, the DNA is TGTGCCAGCAGTGAGAGCGGGGGCGTTGAGCAGTTCTTC.

The gene calls are TRBV28 and TRBJ1-2, with D possibly TRBD1 on 5 matching bases. Germline values: CDR1 MDHEN, CDR2 SYDVKM. The CDR3 has 17 residues. V was pared by 7 bases and J by 5 bases, with 26 bases between. The CDR3 coding sequence is TGTGCCAGCACTGTGCAGGGTGGATTTGTGGGCGATTATGGCTACACCTTC. Amino acid sequence: CASTVQGGFVGDYGYTF.

This clonotype turned up a few times. The chain recombines TRBV4-1 with TRBJ2-7, with TRBD2 matching 11 bases. The germline gives CDR1 MGHRA, CDR2 YSYEKL. The CDR3 is 17 amino acids. V lost 1 base and J lost 5; bases outside the gene matches: 10. The CDR3 DNA sequence: TGCGCCAGCAGCCAAGTGGATAGCGGGGGGGCAAGTGACGAGCAGTACTTC. It codes for CASSQVDSGGASDEQYF.

This clonotype was detected only a few times. This chain joins TRBV30 and TRBJ2-5, with TRBD1 matching 8 bases. There are 15 residues in the CDR3. V shed 1 base, J shed 5 bases, and the junction held 9 bases outside the gene matches. In germline, CDR1 is GTSNPN, CDR2 SVGIG (reference sequence). CDR3: CAWSATGAPRETQYF. The DNA of the CDR3 is TGTGCCTGGAGTGCGACAGGGGCTCCTCGGGAGACCCAGTACTTC. The full variable domain, rest sourced from reference TRBV30 and TRBJ2-5, is SQTIHQWPATLVQPVGSPLSLECTVEGTSNPNLYWYRQAAGRGLQLLFYSVGIGQISSEVPQNLSASRPQDRQFILSSKKLLLSDSGFYLCAWSATGAPRETQYFGPGTRLLVL.

This clonotype was seen repeatedly, ten times or more. The chain has TRBV7-2 and TRBJ2-3; 10 bases match TRBD2. Germline CDR1 is SGHTA and CDR2 is FQGNSA. This CDR3 spans 16 amino acids. With V trimmed by 2 bases and J by 0 bases, 2 bases remained unmatched. CDR3 amino acids: CASSLTSGTSTDTQYF. CDR3 bases: TGTGCCAGCAGCTTAACTAGCGGGACCAGCACAGATACGCAGTATTTT.

The chain uses TRBV13 and TRBJ1-6; 9 positions agree with TRBD1. Germline trimming cut 6 bases from V and 13 bases from J; bases unmatched to any gene: 10. This CDR3 has 14 residues. CDR1 is PRHDT, CDR2 FYEKMQ, per germline (reference sequence). CDR3 in DNA: TGTGCCAGCAGAGACCGGGACAGGGTTTCCCCCCTCCACTTT. The encoded protein is CASRDRDRVSPLHF.

The chain's CDR3 is CASSAPRPLDRNKYNEQFF. The CDR3 DNA is TGTGCCAGCAGTGCTCCCAGGCCCCTAGACCGGAATAAGTACAATGAGCAGTTCTTC. The J gene is TRBJ2-1, the V gene TRBV6-4; D unclear. The CDR3 runs 19 residues. Germline CDR1 reads MRHNA; CDR2 reads SNTAGT. V was clipped by 4 bases and J by 4 bases, with 26 bases between them.

DNA for the CDR3: TGTGCCAGCAGCTTATCCAGGGACAATCAGCCCCAGCATTTT. Protein sequence: CASSLSRDNQPQHF. The rearrangement joins TRBV7-2 to TRBJ1-5; weak D call: TRBD1 (5 bases). The V and J ends lost 2 bases and 3 bases respectively, with 8 bases between them. Germline V CDR1 and CDR2: SGHTA, FQGNSA. CDR3 size: 14 residues.

The chain joins TRBV2 to TRBJ1-5, with D possibly matching TRBD1 (5 bases). Germline assignment: CDR1 SNHLY and CDR2 FYNNEI. The CDR3 loop spans 14 amino acids. Trimming left V 3 bases short and J 7 bases short, with 13 bases between. The CDR3, as DNA: TGTGCCAGCAGTGAGGGGCAGGCAGACCAGCCCCAGCATTTT. This gives the protein CASSEGQADQPQHF.

This clonotype has just a few counts. The chain links TRBV5-1 to TRBJ2-1; 9 bases are a match to TRBD2. V lost 0 bases and J lost 6; bases outside the gene matches: 10. CDR3 length equals 17 residues. The germline gives CDR1 SGHRS, CDR2 YFSETQ. DNA of the CDR3: TGCGCCAGCAGCTTGGGGGGACTAGCCGCCGGGGGCAATGAGCAGTTCTTC. Amino acids: CASSLGGLAAGGNEQFF.

The V and J genes are TRBV14 and TRBJ2-7; no reliable D call. CDR1 is SGHDN, CDR2 FVKESK, per germline. V lost 1 base and J lost 2, with 0 bases in between. The CDR3 loop spans 11 amino acids. Here the CDR3 reads CASSQAYEQYF. The CDR3 region has the DNA TGTGCCAGCAGCCAAGCCTACGAGCAGTACTTC. The entire variable domain, with the rest obtained from reference TRBV14 and TRBJ2-7, is as follows: EAGVTQFPSHSVIEKGQTVTLRCDPISGHDNLYWYRRVMGKEIKFLLHFVKESKQDESGMPNNRFLAERTGGTYSTLKVQPAELEDSGVYFCASSQAYEQYFGPGTRLTVT.

The V and J genes are TRBV29-1 and TRBJ1-3; D remains unclear. CDR3 length equals 13 residues. CDR1 and CDR2 (germline): SQVTM, ANQGSEA. The V end was cut by 3 bases, the J end by 0 bases, with 6 bases between. CDR3 amino acids: CSVDGNSGNTIYF. The CDR3 DNA reads TGCAGCGTTGACGGGAACTCTGGAAACACCATATATTTT.

This clonotype showed up just a few times. The chain joins TRBV20-1 to TRBJ2-7; 9 nucleotides agree with TRBD2. The CDR3 runs 13 residues. In germline, CDR1 is DFQATT, CDR2 SNEGSKA (reference sequence). The V and J ends lost 7 bases and 4 bases, in that order; junction bases with no gene match: 8. The chain's CDR3 is CSGNSGGRYEQYF. The CDR3 DNA sequence: TGCAGTGGAAATAGCGGGGGTCGATACGAGCAGTACTTC.

This chain joins TRBV7-2 and TRBJ2-3, with D unclear. V shed 4 bases and J shed 6 bases, with 20 bases lying between them. This CDR3 has 16 residues. CDR1 and CDR2 from the germline V gene are SGHTA and FQGNSA. The CDR3 here is CASSWPNSASQDTQYF. DNA for the CDR3: TGTGCCAGCAGCTGGCCCAACAGCGCATCTCAGGATACGCAGTATTTT.